A single T cell receptor (beta chain) is shown here with its context. The V gene's germline CDR1 is SGDLS and CDR2 YYNGEE. This CDR3 is 16 amino acids long. With V trimmed by 4 bases and J by 6 bases, 12 bases remained unmatched. This entry comes from a study of blood T cell repertoires in COVID-19. Study summary: The United States, Italy and Spain supplied acute and convalescent COVID-19 samples. T cells, B-cell-depleted T cells, or PBMCs provided the cDNA or gDNA that served as material.

In the original workflow: Reference gene primer amplification in the assay estimated nucleated cell counts. Only in-frame clones appear in the TCRdb table, and some are missing; sequencing was by immunoSEQ multiplex PCR. The V and J calls and clone size were taken over from that table, and D and trimming were inferred from the DNA. The sample consists of about 120,000 clones, 70% to 85% of them appearing once. Sequencing used peripheral blood. The chain carries TRBV9 and TRBJ2-1; 8 bases are shared with TRBD2. The clonotype was recovered from a woman in her seventies with acute or convalescent COVID-19. CDR3 sequence: CASSPGGGRNSNEQFF. The CDR3 nucleotides are TGTGCCAGCAGCCCCGGGGGGGGTCGGAATTCCAATGAGCAGTTCTTC.